The T cell receptor beta chain under discussion was sequenced for a study of regulatory T cells in long-lasting Graves disease. Findings and caveats of the study: Peripheral blood alone, not thyroid tissue, underwent study.

Regarding this clonotype: Its antigen is unknown. This likely came from a read error, as a far larger clone is one base away.

Time point meaning: newly diagnosed GD, antithyroid drugs for less than 3 months. The TCR library was prepared using RNA isolated from PBMCs. Relying on iRepertoire HTBI primers and Arm-PCR of CDR3 regions, the team built TCR beta libraries. TCRdb re-derived calls from the multiplex PCR reads in MiXCR, one entry per CDR3 protein. The repertoire consists of some 600,000 distinct CDR3 sequences, with around 15% occurring once and the leading ten covering around 13%. CDR3 length equals 13 residues. V lost 5 bases, J lost 4 bases, and 9 bases lay in between. CDR1 is SGHNT and CDR2 is YENEEA in the germline V gene. The sample was also linked to a second study, of T cells in Graves' hyperthyroidism and ophthalmopathy.

The clonotype originates from a young man with Graves disease. The gene calls are TRBV11-3 and TRBJ2-4; D perhaps matches TRBD2 (5 bases). The sequences come from peripheral blood mononuclear cells (PBMCs), collected at new diagnosis, from a patient treated with antithyroid drugs. CDR3 in DNA: TGTGCCAGCAGCCGCGGACTGAAAAACATTCAGTACTTC. It yields the protein CASSRGLKNIQYF.